The TCR beta chain described here comes from a study of T-cell memory formation after mild COVID-19. In the study overall: The TCR clusters were mostly specific to one donor.

TCRdb used MiXCR to reprocess the 5' RACE reads, holding one entry per CDR3 protein. The data contain 85,000 to 130,000 distinct CDR3 sequences, 11% of them singletons. The CDR3 sequence is 10 residues long. From germline, CDR1 is SQVTM and CDR2 ANQGSEA. Trimming stripped 6 bases from V and 8 bases from J, with 10 bases between. The origin of this receptor is a man aged 18 to 29 who had mild COVID-19 (a few samples of this study predate the infection). Cell type and time point are not known. The V call is TRBV29-1, the J call TRBJ1-1; D call uncertain. The specimen sequenced was PBMCs or a T cell subset sorted from them (not recorded which). CDR3 nucleotides: TGCAGCGTCCTCCGGGAGGAAGCTTTCTTT. Translation: CSVLREEAFF.